Given below is one T cell receptor (beta chain) in context. This sample is part of a study of blood T cell repertoires in COVID-19. On the study more broadly: COVID-19 samples, acute and convalescent, were from the United States, Italy and Spain. T cells, B-cell-depleted T cells, or PBMCs supplied cDNA or gDNA.

In the source study's methods: Reference gene primer amplification gave nucleated cell count estimates. The protocol was immunoSEQ multiplex PCR, while the TCRdb copy is restricted to in-frame clones and leaves out a portion. From that table come the V and J calls and clone size; the DNA was used to work out D and trimming. Of over 150,000 clones in the sample, roughly 80% were seen once. CDR1 is MNHNS and CDR2 is SASEGT in the germline V gene. Trimming removed 2 bases from V and 5 bases from J, with 9 bases in between. This CDR3 comprises 14 residues. The J gene is TRBJ2-2, the V gene TRBV6-1; the D gene is possibly TRBD1 (7 bases). The TCR comes from a woman aged 55-75 years with acute or convalescent COVID-19. Sequenced: peripheral blood. As DNA, the CDR3 is TGTGCCAGCAGTGAACCAGGGGGGACCGGGGAGCTGTTTTTT. It yields the protein CASSEPGGTGELFF.